The 6 T cell receptor beta chains presented below share a single source sample, sequenced in a study of T cells after posttransplantation cyclophosphamide. The table came from immunoSEQ multiplex PCR; TCRdb's copy has only in-frame clones and leaves some out. The table includes 25,000 to 35,000 clones, around 90% detected once. The sample taken for sequencing was PBMCs. Source of these receptors: a woman in her thirties or forties with a blood cancer, CMV-positive, and with a related stem cell donor.

The chain links TRBV19 to TRBJ1-3; D unclear. Trimming removed 8 bases from V and 4 bases from J, with 15 bases in between. Looked up from germline, CDR1 is LNHDA and CDR2 is SQIVND (reference sequence). The CDR3 sequence is 14 residues long. The CDR3 loop reads CASGVGGLGNTIYF. The CDR3 nucleotides read TGTGCCAGTGGCGTAGGAGGACTCGGAAACACCATATATTTT. The full variable domain, rest sourced from reference TRBV19 and TRBJ1-3, is DGGITQSPKYLFRKEGQNVTLSCEQNLNHDAMYWYRQDPGQGLRLIYYSQIVNDFQKGDIAEGYSVSREKKESFPLTVTSAQKNPTAFYLCASGVGGLGNTIYFGEGSWLTVV.

The chain has TRBV7-8 and TRBJ2-7, with a tentative D call TRBD1 (5 bases). This CDR3 contains 15 residues. Germline CDR1 SGHVS, CDR2 FQNEAQ. V was trimmed by 1 base and J by 2 bases, leaving 12 bases between them. The CDR3 here is CASSLGQNPTYEQYF. In DNA, the CDR3 is TGTGCCAGCAGCTTAGGACAGAATCCTACCTACGAGCAGTACTTC.

The chain carries TRBV19 and TRBJ1-3; TRBD1 aligns across 8 bases. The V and J ends lost 6 bases and 1 base, in that order; junction bases with no gene match: 20. CDR1 and CDR2 (germline): LNHDA, SQIVND (reference sequence). This CDR3 region has 20 residues. CDR3 in amino acids: CASSFRPVAGGLRSGNTIYF. The CDR3 nucleotides are TGTGCCAGTAGCTTCCGACCGGTAGCAGGGGGCCTTAGGTCTGGAAACACCATATATTTT.

The genes are TRBV5-1 and TRBJ1-1, with TRBD1 identical over 7 bases. The germline CDR1 and CDR2 sequences are SGHRS and YFSETQ. The length of the CDR3 is 13 residues. V trimming: 4 bases; J trimming: 3 bases; junction bases outside the gene matches: 3. DNA of the CDR3: TGCGCCAGCAGCGTGACAGGGTACACTGAAGCTTTCTTT. This codes for CASSVTGYTEAFF. Together with reference TRBV5-1 and TRBJ1-1, the CDR3 gives the full variable domain: KAGVTQTPRYLIKTRGQQVTLSCSPISGHRSVSWYQQTPGQGLQFLFEYFSETQRNKGNFPGRFSGRQFSNSRSEMNVSTLELGDSALYLCASSVTGYTEAFFGQGTRLTVV.

V usage is TRBV19 and J usage is TRBJ1-2; D is unclear. CDR1 and CDR2 from the germline V gene are LNHDA and SQIVND (reference sequence). The V end lost 0 bases, the J end lost 2 bases, and 7 bases lay between the germline ends. The CDR3 runs to 14 residues. This CDR3 reads CASSIDLENYGYTF. In nucleotides, the CDR3 is TGTGCCAGTAGTATAGATCTAGAAAACTATGGCTACACCTTC. Complete variable domain (other parts from reference TRBV19 and TRBJ1-2): DGGITQSPKYLFRKEGQNVTLSCEQNLNHDAMYWYRQDPGQGLRLIYYSQIVNDFQKGDIAEGYSVSREKKESFPLTVTSAQKNPTAFYLCASSIDLENYGYTFGSGTRLTVV.

The chain couples TRBV21-1 to TRBJ1-2; TRBD1 is the table's D call and was not checked against the DNA. TRBV21-1 is classified as a pseudogene. The CDR3 consists of 18 residues. Here the CDR3 DNA reads TGTGCCAGCAGCAAAGCGAGGGACAGGGAAAGACGTAACTATGGCTACACCTTC. As protein: CASSKARDRERRNYGYTF.